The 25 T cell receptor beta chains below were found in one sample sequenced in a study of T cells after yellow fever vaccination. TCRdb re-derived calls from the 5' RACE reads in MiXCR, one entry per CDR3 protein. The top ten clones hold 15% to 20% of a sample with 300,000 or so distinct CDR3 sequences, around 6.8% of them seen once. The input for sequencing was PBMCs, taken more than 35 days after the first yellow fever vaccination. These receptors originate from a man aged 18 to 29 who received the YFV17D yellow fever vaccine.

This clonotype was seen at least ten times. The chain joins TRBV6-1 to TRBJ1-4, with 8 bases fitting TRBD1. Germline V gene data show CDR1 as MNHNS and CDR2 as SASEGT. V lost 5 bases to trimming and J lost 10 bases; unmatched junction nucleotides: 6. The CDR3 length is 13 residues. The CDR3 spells CASSLGQGGKLFF. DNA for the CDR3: TGTGCCAGCAGTCTTGGACAGGGCGGAAAACTGTTTTTT.

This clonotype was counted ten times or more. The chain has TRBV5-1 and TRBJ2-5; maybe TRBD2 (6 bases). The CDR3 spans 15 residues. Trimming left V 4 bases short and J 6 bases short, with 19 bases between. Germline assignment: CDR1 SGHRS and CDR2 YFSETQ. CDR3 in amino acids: CASSGSRDSQKTQYF. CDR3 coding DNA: TGCGCCAGCAGCGGGAGCCGGGACTCCCAGAAGACCCAGTACTTC.

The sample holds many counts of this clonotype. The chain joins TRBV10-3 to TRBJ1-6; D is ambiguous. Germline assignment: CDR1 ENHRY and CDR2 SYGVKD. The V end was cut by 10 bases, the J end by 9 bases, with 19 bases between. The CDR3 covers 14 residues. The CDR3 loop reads CATSEVRAGSPLHF. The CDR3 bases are TGTGCCACGTCTGAGGTCAGAGCCGGTTCACCCCTCCACTTT.

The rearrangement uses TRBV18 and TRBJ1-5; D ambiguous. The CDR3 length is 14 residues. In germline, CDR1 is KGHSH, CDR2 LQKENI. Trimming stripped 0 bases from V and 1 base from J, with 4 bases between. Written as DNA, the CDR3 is TGTGCCAGCTCACCACCGTCGAGCAATCAGCCCCAGCATTTT. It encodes CASSPPSSNQPQHF. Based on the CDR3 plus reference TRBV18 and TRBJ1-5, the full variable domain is NAGVMQNPRHLVRRRGQEARLRCSPMKGHSHVYWYRQLPEEGLKFMVYLQKENIIDESGMPKERFSAEFPKEGPSILRIQQVVRGDSAAYFCASSPPSSNQPQHFGDGTRLSIL.

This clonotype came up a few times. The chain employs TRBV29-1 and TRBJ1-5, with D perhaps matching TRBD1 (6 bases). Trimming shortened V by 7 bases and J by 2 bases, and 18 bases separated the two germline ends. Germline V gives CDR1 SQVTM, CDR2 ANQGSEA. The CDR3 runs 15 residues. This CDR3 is CSASTGPVGNQPQHF. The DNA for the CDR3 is TGCAGCGCCTCGACAGGTCCAGTAGGCAATCAGCCCCAGCATTTT.

The CDR3 region is CASRDRTEAYNEQFF. For the CDR3, the DNA is TGTGCCAGCAGGGACCGGACAGAAGCCTACAATGAGCAGTTCTTC. The rearrangement joins TRBV12-3 or TRBV12-4 to TRBJ2-1, with D possibly being TRBD1 (6 bases). The CDR3 runs 15 residues. V shed 6 bases and J shed 2 bases, with 14 bases lying between them.

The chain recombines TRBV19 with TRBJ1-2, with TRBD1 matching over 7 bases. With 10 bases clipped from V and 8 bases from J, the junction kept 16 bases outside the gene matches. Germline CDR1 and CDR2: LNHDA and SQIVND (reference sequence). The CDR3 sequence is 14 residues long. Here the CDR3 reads CATGRMEGAEGYTF. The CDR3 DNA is TGTGCCACAGGAAGGATGGAGGGGGCAGAAGGCTACACCTTC.

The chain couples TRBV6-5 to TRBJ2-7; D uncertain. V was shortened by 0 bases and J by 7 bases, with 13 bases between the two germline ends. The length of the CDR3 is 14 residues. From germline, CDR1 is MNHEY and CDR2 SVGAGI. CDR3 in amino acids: CASSYSTGSWEQYF. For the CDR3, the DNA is TGTGCCAGCAGTTACTCGACCGGCAGCTGGGAGCAGTACTTC.

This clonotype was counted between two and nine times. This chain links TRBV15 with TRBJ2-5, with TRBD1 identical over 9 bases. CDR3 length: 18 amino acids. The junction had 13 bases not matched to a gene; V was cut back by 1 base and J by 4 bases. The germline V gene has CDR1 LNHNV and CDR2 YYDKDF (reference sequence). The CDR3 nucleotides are TGTGCCACCAGCAGAGTCCCGCCCACAGGGGGCAAGCGAGAGACCCAGTACTTC. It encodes CATSRVPPTGGKRETQYF.

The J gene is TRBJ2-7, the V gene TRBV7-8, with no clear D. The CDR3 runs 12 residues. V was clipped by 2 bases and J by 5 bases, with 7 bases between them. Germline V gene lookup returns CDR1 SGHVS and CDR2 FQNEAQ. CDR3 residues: CASSLSFNEQYF. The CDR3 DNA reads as TGTGCCAGCAGCTTATCTTTCAACGAGCAGTACTTC. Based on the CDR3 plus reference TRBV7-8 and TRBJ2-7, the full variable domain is GAGVSQSPRYKVAKRGQDVALRCDPISGHVSLFWYQQALGQGPEFLTYFQNEAQLDKSGLPSDRFFAERPEGSVSTLKIQRTQQEDSAVYLCASSLSFNEQYFGPGTRLTVT.

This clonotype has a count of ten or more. The chain's CDR3 is CASSPAGELFF. As DNA, the CDR3 is TGTGCCAGCAGCCCCGCCGGGGAGCTGTTTTTT. J is TRBJ2-2 and V is TRBV7-8; D call uncertain. Germline V gene sequence: CDR1 SGHVS, CDR2 FQNEAQ. This CDR3 is built from 11 residues. V was shortened by 5 bases and J by 6 bases, with 4 bases between the two germline ends.

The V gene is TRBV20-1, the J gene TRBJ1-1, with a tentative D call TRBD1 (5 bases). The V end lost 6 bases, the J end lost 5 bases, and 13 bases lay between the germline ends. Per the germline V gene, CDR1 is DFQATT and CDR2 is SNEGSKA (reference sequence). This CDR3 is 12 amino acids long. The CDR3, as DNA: TGCAGTGCCACCCTCGGGGGAACTGAAGCTTTCTTT. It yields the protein CSATLGGTEAFF.

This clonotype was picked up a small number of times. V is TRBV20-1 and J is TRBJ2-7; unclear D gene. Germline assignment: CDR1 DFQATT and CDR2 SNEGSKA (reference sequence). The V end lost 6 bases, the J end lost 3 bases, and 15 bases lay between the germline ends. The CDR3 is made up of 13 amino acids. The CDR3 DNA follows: TGCAGTGCCGACCGACGACATCTCTACGAGCAGTACTTC. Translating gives CSADRRHLYEQYF.

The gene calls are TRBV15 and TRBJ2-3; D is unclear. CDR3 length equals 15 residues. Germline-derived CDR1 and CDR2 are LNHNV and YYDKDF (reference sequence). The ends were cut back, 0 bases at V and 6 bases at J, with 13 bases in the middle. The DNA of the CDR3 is TGTGCCACCAGCAGAGATAATCCAACGCGGGATACGCAGTATTTT. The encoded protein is CATSRDNPTRDTQYF.

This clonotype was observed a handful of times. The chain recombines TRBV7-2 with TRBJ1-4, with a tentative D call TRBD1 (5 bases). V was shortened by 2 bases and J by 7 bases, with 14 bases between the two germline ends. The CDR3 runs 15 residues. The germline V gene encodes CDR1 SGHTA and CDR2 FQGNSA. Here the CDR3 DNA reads TGTGCCAGCAGCTTACCCTCCCGGGGGGGTGAAAAACTGTTTTTT. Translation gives CASSLPSRGGEKLFF.

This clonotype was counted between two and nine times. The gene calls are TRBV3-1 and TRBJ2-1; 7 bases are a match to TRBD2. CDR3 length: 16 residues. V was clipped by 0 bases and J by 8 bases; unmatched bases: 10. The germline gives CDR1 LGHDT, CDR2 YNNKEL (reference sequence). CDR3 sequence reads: CASSQEGQRGFDEQFF. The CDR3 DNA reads TGTGCCAGCAGCCAAGAGGGCCAGCGGGGCTTCGATGAGCAGTTCTTC.

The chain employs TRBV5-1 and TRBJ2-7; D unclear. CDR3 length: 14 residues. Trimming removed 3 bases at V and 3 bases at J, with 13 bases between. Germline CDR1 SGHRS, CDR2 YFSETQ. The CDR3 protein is CASSSSWGFYEQYF. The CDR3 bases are TGCGCCAGCAGCTCATCTTGGGGTTTCTACGAGCAGTACTTC.

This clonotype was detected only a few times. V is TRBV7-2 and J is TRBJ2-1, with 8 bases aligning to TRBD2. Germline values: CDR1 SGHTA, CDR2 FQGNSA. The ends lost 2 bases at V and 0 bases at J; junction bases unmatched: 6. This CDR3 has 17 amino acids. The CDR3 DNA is TGTGCCAGCAGCTTATCTGGCGGGGGGCCCTCCTACAATGAGCAGTTCTTC. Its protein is CASSLSGGGPSYNEQFF.

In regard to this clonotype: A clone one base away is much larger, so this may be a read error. CDR3 sequence reads: CASSSTSLKYTRELFF. In DNA, the CDR3 is TGTGCCAGCAGCAGCACTAGTCTGAAGTACACCCGGGAGCTGTTTTTT. This chain joins TRBV7-2 and TRBJ2-2; tentatively, D is TRBD2 (5 bases). CDR1 and CDR2 from the germline V gene are SGHTA and FQGNSA. There are 16 residues in the CDR3.

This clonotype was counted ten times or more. The CDR3 sequence is CASQGTGELFF. CDR3 coding DNA: TGCGCCAGTCAGGGCACCGGGGAGCTGTTTTTT. The chain uses TRBV5-1 and TRBJ2-2; a weak D match, TRBD1 (5 bases). This CDR3 contains 11 residues. Germline CDR1 reads SGHRS; CDR2 reads YFSETQ. The V end was cut by 8 bases, the J end by 4 bases, with 6 bases between. The full variable domain, in which reference TRBV5-1 and TRBJ2-2 provide the parts outside the CDR3, is KAGVTQTPRYLIKTRGQQVTLSCSPISGHRSVSWYQQTPGQGLQFLFEYFSETQRNKGNFPGRFSGRQFSNSRSEMNVSTLELGDSALYLCASQGTGELFFGEGSRLTVL.

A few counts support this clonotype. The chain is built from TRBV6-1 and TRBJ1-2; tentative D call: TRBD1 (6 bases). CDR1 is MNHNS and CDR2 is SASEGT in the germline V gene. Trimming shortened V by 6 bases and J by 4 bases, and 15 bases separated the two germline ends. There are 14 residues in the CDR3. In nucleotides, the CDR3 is TGTGCCAGCAGCATCAGGGGCCCCCGCTATGGCTACACCTTC. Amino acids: CASSIRGPRYGYTF.

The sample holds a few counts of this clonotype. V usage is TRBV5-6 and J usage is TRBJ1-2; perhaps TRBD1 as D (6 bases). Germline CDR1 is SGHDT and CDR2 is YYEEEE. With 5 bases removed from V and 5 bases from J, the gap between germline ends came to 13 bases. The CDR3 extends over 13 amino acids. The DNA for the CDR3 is TGTGCCAGCAGTCCACAGGGCCTGTATGGCTACACCTTC. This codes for CASSPQGLYGYTF.

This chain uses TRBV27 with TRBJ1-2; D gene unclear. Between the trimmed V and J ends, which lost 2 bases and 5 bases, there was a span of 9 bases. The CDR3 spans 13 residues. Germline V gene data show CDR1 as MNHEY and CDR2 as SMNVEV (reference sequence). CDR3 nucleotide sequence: TGTGCCAGCAGTTTAACTCCGTCTTATGGCTACACCTTC. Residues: CASSLTPSYGYTF.

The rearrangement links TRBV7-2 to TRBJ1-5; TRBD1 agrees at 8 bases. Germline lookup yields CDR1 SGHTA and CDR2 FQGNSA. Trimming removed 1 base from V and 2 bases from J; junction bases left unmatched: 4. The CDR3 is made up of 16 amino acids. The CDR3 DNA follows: TGTGCCAGCAGCTTAGGGGACAGGACACGCAATCAGCCCCAGCATTTT. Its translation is CASSLGDRTRNQPQHF. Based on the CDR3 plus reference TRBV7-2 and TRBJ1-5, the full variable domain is GAGVSQSPSNKVTEKGKDVELRCDPISGHTALYWYRQSLGQGLEFLIYFQGNSAPDKSGLPSDRFSAERTGGSVSTLTIQRTQQEDSAVYLCASSLGDRTRNQPQHFGDGTRLSIL.

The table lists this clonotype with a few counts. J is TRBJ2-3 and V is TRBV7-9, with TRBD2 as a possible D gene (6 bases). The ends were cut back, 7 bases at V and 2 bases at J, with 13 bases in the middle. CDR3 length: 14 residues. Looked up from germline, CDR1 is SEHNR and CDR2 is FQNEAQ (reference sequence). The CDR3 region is CASTPGLHTDTQYF. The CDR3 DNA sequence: TGTGCCAGCACCCCGGGACTGCACACAGATACGCAGTATTTT.